This T cell receptor (beta chain) was captured by sequencing in a study of OX40 agonist ivuxolimab in advanced cancers. Study-wide context: Of mixed ages from about 23 to 85 and averaging around 60 years, the group was more than 65% male.

Produced via immunoSEQ multiplex PCR; TCRdb's table is partial and in-frame only. Of approximately 94,000 clones in the sample, 92% were seen once. Looked up from germline, CDR1 is SQVTM and CDR2 is ANQGSEA. The CDR3 totals 13 residues. V lost 4 bases and J lost 2, with 12 bases in between. Baseline was the first blood sampling point, followed by cycle 4 day 1 and cycle 7 day 1. The chain combines TRBV29-1 with TRBJ2-7; either TRBD1 or TRBD2 may fit D (5 bases each). The origin of this receptor is an adult with an advanced solid tumor such as melanoma, head and neck, liver or kidney cancer. The sample in question was CD4+ or CD8+ T cells sorted from blood, obtained in a trial of the OX40 agonist ivuxolimab. CDR3 residues: CSVVGESAYEQYF. The CDR3 DNA is TGCAGCGTTGTGGGGGAGTCTGCCTACGAGCAGTACTTC.